The 10 T cell receptor beta chains below all came from one sample that was sequenced in a study of T cell repertoires in cytomegalovirus infection. Each CDR3 protein is one row after TCRdb ran MiXCR on the reads. The profile covers 700,000 to 900,000 distinct CDR3 sequences, with around 29% appearing a single time and about an eighth taken by the ten largest. These TCRs' antigens remain unknown. The sequencing used cultured CD8+ T cells from PBMCs, collected from culture after CMV antigen stimulation. The source is a human donor in good health (CMV status not recorded). Some clones in this sample may be carry-over from other donors' samples.

The chain links TRBV7-9 to TRBJ2-7, with D maybe TRBD1 (5 bases). Trimming pared 4 bases from V and 2 bases from J, leaving 12 bases between. Germline assignment: CDR1 SEHNR and CDR2 FQNEAQ (reference sequence). This CDR3 is built from 14 residues. CDR3 nucleotide sequence: TGTGCCAGCAGCTCCGAAAGGGGCGCCTACGAGCAGTACTTC. Its protein is CASSSERGAYEQYF.

The chain carries TRBV10-3 and TRBJ1-4; 8 bases map to TRBD1. Losses at the gene ends were 6 bases for V and 0 bases for J; bases not matched to a gene: 3. Germline assignment: CDR1 ENHRY and CDR2 SYGVKD. The CDR3 is made up of 15 amino acids. CDR3 nucleotide sequence: TGTGCCATCAGGCCGGGACAGGCAACTAATGAAAAACTGTTTTTT. It translates to CAIRPGQATNEKLFF.

The V call is TRBV24-1, the J call TRBJ2-1; TRBD2 matches 7 bases. The CDR3 runs to 12 residues. Trimming at V came to 9 bases and at J to 6 bases, leaving 4 bases not matched to a gene. Germline V CDR1 and CDR2: KGHDR, SFDVKD. In nucleotides, the CDR3 is TGTGCCACCGAGGTAGCGGGCAATGAGCAGTTCTTC. Its translation is CATEVAGNEQFF.

The chain has TRBV10-1 and TRBJ1-6, with D unclear. The CDR3 length is 13 residues. The V and J ends lost 0 bases and 18 bases respectively, with 15 bases between them. Germline V gene data show CDR1 as WNHNN and CDR2 as SYGVQD (reference sequence). CDR3 coding DNA: TGCGCCAGCAGTGAGTCGATGGGGAGAGAAACCCACTTT. Amino acids: CASSESMGRETHF.

V usage is TRBV25-1 and J usage is TRBJ2-3, with 10 nucleotides matching TRBD2. With 0 bases clipped from V and 5 bases from J, the junction kept 17 bases outside the gene matches. Per the germline V gene, CDR1 is MGHDK and CDR2 is SYGVNS. This CDR3 spans 20 amino acids. DNA of the CDR3: TGTGCCAGCAGTGAATACTTTGGGGTTTCTAGCGGGGGTAATGTAGATACGCAGTATTTT. It translates to CASSEYFGVSSGGNVDTQYF.

This sequence joins TRBV18 and TRBJ1-2; D is perhaps TRBD1 (5 bases). Germline CDR1 is KGHSH and CDR2 is LQKENI. The CDR3 is 16 residues long. The V end lost 0 bases, the J end lost 4 bases, and 15 bases lay between the germline ends. CDR3 amino acids: CASSPPQVSTLYGYTF. CDR3 sequence (DNA): TGTGCCAGCTCACCACCACAGGTGTCGACCCTCTATGGCTACACCTTC.

The rearrangement uses TRBV7-9 and TRBJ2-7; D uncertain. Germline CDR1 and CDR2: SEHNR and FQNEAQ (reference sequence). CDR3 length: 14 residues. Trimming took 4 bases from V and 2 from J, leaving 12 bases between them. The CDR3 bases are TGTGCCAGCAGCTCGACGATGACCGCCTACGAGCAGTACTTC. Translated: CASSSTMTAYEQYF.

This clonotype was detected ten times or more. The chain employs TRBV6-1 and TRBJ2-5; D remains ambiguous. The germline V gene has CDR1 MNHNS and CDR2 SASEGT. Trimming left V 1 base short and J 6 bases short, with 0 bases between. This CDR3 has 10 residues. CDR3 sequence (DNA): TGTGCCAGCAGTGAAGAGACCCAGTACTTC. As protein: CASSEETQYF.

This clonotype was seen ten or more times. The chain carries TRBV7-9 and TRBJ1-1, with D uncertain. Germline lookup yields CDR1 SEHNR and CDR2 FQNEAQ (reference sequence). V lost 2 bases and J lost 1, with 2 bases in between. The CDR3 has 12 residues. CDR3 nucleotides: TGTGCCAGCAGCTTACAGAACACTGAAGCTTTCTTT. Translated: CASSLQNTEAFF.

CDR3 DNA sequence: TGTGCCAGCAGCCTACGGAGGGACACCGGGGAGCTGTTTTTT. Amino acids: CASSLRRDTGELFF. This rearrangement joins TRBV7-9 to TRBJ2-2; D is perhaps TRBD2 (6 bases). V shed 5 bases and J shed 3 bases, with 10 bases lying between them. The CDR3 length is 14 residues. The germline gives CDR1 SEHNR, CDR2 FQNEAQ (reference sequence).